This passage covers 12 T cell receptor beta chains from one sample sequenced in a study of monozygotic twins with inflammatory bowel disease. With the 5' RACE reads reprocessed, TCRdb shows one record per CDR3 protein and no DNA. The specimen's table records approximately 400,000 distinct CDR3 sequences. Sequencing was performed on blood. Receptors were obtained from a human donor with ulcerative colitis or Crohn's disease, or a healthy co-twin of an affected twin (not recorded which).

The chain joins TRBV7-9 to TRBJ2-7; TCRdb's D call, TRBD2, is unchecked because there is no DNA. Germline loops: CDR1 SEHNR, CDR2 FQNEAQ (reference sequence). The CDR3 has 15 residues. The chain's CDR3 is CASSKLAPAVGEQYF.

This chain joins TRBV20-1 and TRBJ2-3. Germline CDR1 DFQATT, CDR2 SNEGSKA (reference sequence). There are 12 residues in the CDR3. The CDR3 reads CSASSSTDTQYF.

The CDR3 reads CASSPRTREGYGELFF. The V call is TRBV7-2, the J call TRBJ2-2; TCRdb names TRBD2, which stays unverified in the absence of DNA. Germline V gives CDR1 SGHTA, CDR2 FQGNSA. This CDR3 spans 16 amino acids.

The rearrangement uses TRBV7-9 and TRBJ1-3; TCRdb lists TRBD1, though no DNA is available to test this call. Germline lookup yields CDR1 SEHNR and CDR2 FQNEAQ (reference sequence). This CDR3 is 16 amino acids long. The CDR3 sequence: CASSLMSTTSGNTIYF.

The V gene is TRBV3-1, the J gene TRBJ2-1; TCRdb's D call, TRBD1, is unchecked because there is no DNA. The CDR3 contains 12 residues. CDR1 LGHDT and CDR2 YNNKEL come from the germline V gene (reference sequence). The CDR3 spells CASSQGQVGQFF.

V and J are TRBV6-6 and TRBJ1-3; TCRdb's D call, TRBD1, is unchecked because there is no DNA. This CDR3 is built from 13 residues. CDR1 MNHNY and CDR2 SVGAGI come from the germline V gene (reference sequence). CDR3 amino acids: CASPGTGGNTIYF.

The chain joins TRBV5-4 to TRBJ2-5; there is no DNA to check the TCRdb D call of TRBD1. The CDR3 spans 15 residues. Germline V CDR1 and CDR2: SGHNT, YYREEE (reference sequence). The CDR3 is CASSLSGGRIETQYF.

The chain couples TRBV12-3 or TRBV12-4 to TRBJ1-5; TCRdb selects TRBD1, and the lack of DNA leaves this call unchecked. The CDR3 has 16 amino acids. CDR3 region: CASSLSRGYSNQPQHF.

The chain joins TRBV19 to TRBJ2-2. Germline V gene data show CDR1 as LNHDA and CDR2 as SQIVND (reference sequence). The CDR3 covers 16 residues. CDR3 in amino acids: CASSIDRHPEAGELFF.

The chain recombines TRBV20-1 with TRBJ2-7. The CDR3 runs to 14 residues. The germline gives CDR1 DFQATT, CDR2 SNEGSKA (reference sequence). The CDR3 spells CSARLVAATYEQYF.

The rearrangement links TRBV5-1 to TRBJ1-1; TCRdb's D gene call, TRBD1, goes unchecked for lack of DNA. The CDR3 covers 14 residues. Germline CDR1 and CDR2: SGHRS and YFSETQ. The CDR3 reads CASSSQGANTEAFF.

The chain carries TRBV7-2 and TRBJ1-3. The germline V gene has CDR1 SGHTA and CDR2 FQGNSA. The length of the CDR3 is 15 residues. Here the CDR3 reads CASSFGGFGGNTIYF.